The 14 T cell receptor beta chains presented below share a single source sample, sequenced in a study of neurological immune-mediated disorders. MiXCR was run by TCRdb on the 5' RACE reads, yielding one entry per CDR3 protein. Found here are approximately 50,000 distinct CDR3 sequences, around 3.4% of them singletons; the top ten hold roughly 5.5%. Material for sequencing was PBMCs. These receptors were obtained from a man aged 40-55 years with multiple sclerosis.

This clonotype was detected many times. V usage is TRBV20-1 and J usage is TRBJ2-7; D gene uncertain. Looked up from germline, CDR1 is DFQATT and CDR2 is SNEGSKA (reference sequence). Trimming pared 2 bases from V and 2 bases from J, leaving 13 bases between. There are 14 residues in the CDR3. The CDR3 DNA is TGCAGTGCTAGAAAGGCTACCACCACCTACGAGCAGTACTTC. It is translated as CSARKATTTYEQYF.

There are many counts of this clonotype. The V and J genes are TRBV20-1 and TRBJ2-5; unclear D gene. Germline V lookup: CDR1 DFQATT, CDR2 SNEGSKA (reference sequence). The CDR3 runs 12 residues. Trimming shortened V by 7 bases and J by 2 bases, and 11 bases separated the two germline ends. CDR3 sequence (DNA): TGCAGTGTTGACTGGTGGCAAGAGACCCAGTACTTC. Its translation: CSVDWWQETQYF.

This clonotype showed up many times. This chain joins TRBV7-3 and TRBJ2-6, with D uncertain. Germline CDR1 reads SGHTA; CDR2 reads FQGTGA. The CDR3 length is 12 residues. Trimming removed 2 bases from V and 4 bases from J, with 0 bases in between. CDR3 residues: CASSLGANVLTF. CDR3 nucleotide sequence: TGTGCCAGCAGCTTAGGGGCCAACGTCCTGACTTTC.

In its sample, this clonotype was seen a few times. The V gene is TRBV11-2, the J gene TRBJ1-1; tentative D call: TRBD1 (6 bases). The CDR3 is 16 residues long. Trimming took off 4 bases at V and 5 bases at J, with 20 bases between the two ends. Germline V gene lookup returns CDR1 SGHAT and CDR2 FQNNGV. The CDR3 region is CASSSPPGKGGTEAFF. The CDR3 DNA is TGTGCCAGCAGCTCCCCCCCTGGTAAAGGGGGAACTGAAGCTTTCTTT.

This clonotype was seen ten or more times. V and J are TRBV20-1 and TRBJ2-7, with D possibly being TRBD1 (5 bases). V lost 0 bases to trimming and J lost 2 bases, with 11 bases between them. Germline V gene lookup returns CDR1 DFQATT and CDR2 SNEGSKA (reference sequence). CDR3 length equals 14 residues. The CDR3 DNA sequence: TGCAGTGCTAGAGATGTGGGGCCCCCCTACGAGCAGTACTTC. It is translated as CSARDVGPPYEQYF.

This clonotype was observed at least ten times. The chain uses TRBV18 and TRBJ1-2; D uncertain. This CDR3 has 15 residues. In germline, CDR1 is KGHSH, CDR2 LQKENI. V shed 2 bases and J shed 2 bases, with 12 bases lying between them. The CDR3 sequence: CASSPGAEVNYGYTF. In DNA, the CDR3 is TGTGCCAGCTCACCAGGCGCGGAAGTAAACTATGGCTACACCTTC. Using reference TRBV18 and TRBJ1-2 for the parts outside the CDR3, the full variable domain is NAGVMQNPRHLVRRRGQEARLRCSPMKGHSHVYWYRQLPEEGLKFMVYLQKENIIDESGMPKERFSAEFPKEGPSILRIQQVVRGDSAAYFCASSPGAEVNYGYTFGSGTRLTVV.

This clonotype was observed at least ten times. The V call is TRBV6-1, the J call TRBJ2-1, with D possibly matching TRBD1 (6 bases). The germline CDR1 and CDR2 sequences are MNHNS and SASEGT. V gave up 6 bases and J gave up 7 bases, with 13 bases separating them. The CDR3 extends over 13 amino acids. CDR3 in DNA: TGTGCCAGCAGCGGACAGCGTCGGAATGAGCAGTTCTTC. It is translated as CASSGQRRNEQFF.

This clonotype occurred many times. A junction end diverges from the germline sequence, so it may reflect a read error. This sequence joins TRBV27 and TRBJ1-5; TRBD1 agrees at 7 bases. The length of the CDR3 is 15 residues. CDR1 is MNHEY, CDR2 SMNVEV, per germline (reference sequence). CDR3 region: CASSLSTTGRQPQNF. CDR3 nucleotide sequence: TGTGCCAGCAGTTTATCCACGACAGGGAGGCAGCCCCAGAATTTT.

This clonotype was seen many times. V and J are TRBV29-1 and TRBJ1-5; D not certain. Germline assignment: CDR1 SQVTM and CDR2 ANQGSEA. V lost 3 bases to trimming and J lost 7 bases, with 13 bases between them. This CDR3 is built from 13 residues. This CDR3 is CSVEGSGGQPQHF. The CDR3 nucleotides are TGCAGCGTTGAGGGGTCGGGAGGCCAGCCCCAGCATTTT.

There are many counts of this clonotype. CDR3 amino acids: CASSLQGADTEAFF. As DNA, the CDR3 is TGTGCCAGCAGCTTGCAGGGGGCGGACACTGAAGCTTTCTTT. The chain joins TRBV5-4 to TRBJ1-1, with 8 bases matching TRBD1. V shed 1 base, J shed 3 bases, and the junction held 2 bases outside the gene matches. The V gene's germline CDR1 is SGHNT and CDR2 YYREEE (reference sequence). The CDR3 runs to 14 residues.

In its sample, this clonotype was seen many times. V is TRBV6-6 and J is TRBJ2-2; possible D gene TRBD1, 6 bases. With 6 bases removed from V and 1 base from J, the gap between germline ends came to 12 bases. CDR1 and CDR2 from the germline V gene are MNHNY and SVGAGI (reference sequence). This CDR3 contains 15 residues. The CDR3 DNA is TGTGCCAGCAGGACAACAGGGCGGAACACCGGGGAGCTGTTTTTT. It is translated as CASRTTGRNTGELFF.

This clonotype appeared many times. The rearrangement uses TRBV6-8 and TRBJ1-3, with D perhaps TRBD1 (5 bases). The CDR3 covers 16 residues. CDR1 is MNHGY and CDR2 is SAAAGT in the germline V gene. V was pared by 11 bases and J by 0 bases, with 20 bases between. The CDR3 is CALCQGNLPSGNTIYF. For the CDR3, the DNA is TGTGCCCTTTGCCAGGGTAACTTACCCTCTGGAAACACCATATATTTT.

This clonotype turned up a few times. A read error may account for a junction end that differs from germline. This chain joins TRBV12-3 or TRBV12-4 and TRBJ1-5, with D hard to call. The CDR3 spans 13 residues. The CDR3 bases are TGTGCCAGCAGTCCCAATGAGGGTCAGCCCCAGAATTTT. Translated: CASSPNEGQPQNF.

This clonotype appeared a few times. The junction differs from germline at one of its ends, possibly a read error. The chain joins TRBV7-8 to TRBJ1-5; D not resolved. This CDR3 comprises 16 residues. CDR1 is SGHVS, CDR2 FQNEAQ, per germline. As DNA, the CDR3 is TGTGCCAGCAGCTTAGTATCGCGAGACGGCAATCAGCCCCAGAATTTT. It encodes CASSLVSRDGNQPQNF. The whole variable domain, remainder taken from reference TRBV7-8 and TRBJ1-5, is GAGVSQSPRYKVAKRGQDVALRCDPISGHVSLFWYQQALGQGPEFLTYFQNEAQLDKSGLPSDRFFAERPEGSVSTLKIQRTQQEDSAVYLCASSLVSRDGNQPQNFGDGTRLSIL.